The table lists the clone carrying this TCR beta chain with many counts. Time point described: after trial treatment. The treatment is: LDRT plus nivolumab, ipilimumab, low-dose cyclophosphamide and aspirin (RACIN trial). This sample is part of a study of low-dose radiotherapy and immunotherapy resistance in tumors. The V and J ends lost 5 bases and 3 bases respectively, with 16 bases between them. CDR3 length: 15 amino acids. CDR1 is MNHEY, CDR2 SMNVEV, per germline (reference sequence). TRAV- and TRBV-specific primers primed first-strand cDNA, covering alpha and beta chains. The TCRs were subjected to amplification over approximately 20 PCR cycles employing a constant-region primer in conjunction with a V-primer adapter. MiXCR, run by TCRdb on the reads, gives a single entry per CDR3 protein. This table holds about 30,000 distinct CDR3 sequences, about 53% found once.

J is TRBJ2-5 and V is TRBV27; D remains ambiguous. This sequence was found in a male donor with gallbladder cancer. The sample consisted of PBMCs, taken after low-dose radiotherapy plus immunotherapy. Written as DNA, the CDR3 is TGTGCCAGCAGTCTCCCCTTAGAGATTAAAGAGACCCAGTACTTC. Its protein product is CASSLPLEIKETQYF.